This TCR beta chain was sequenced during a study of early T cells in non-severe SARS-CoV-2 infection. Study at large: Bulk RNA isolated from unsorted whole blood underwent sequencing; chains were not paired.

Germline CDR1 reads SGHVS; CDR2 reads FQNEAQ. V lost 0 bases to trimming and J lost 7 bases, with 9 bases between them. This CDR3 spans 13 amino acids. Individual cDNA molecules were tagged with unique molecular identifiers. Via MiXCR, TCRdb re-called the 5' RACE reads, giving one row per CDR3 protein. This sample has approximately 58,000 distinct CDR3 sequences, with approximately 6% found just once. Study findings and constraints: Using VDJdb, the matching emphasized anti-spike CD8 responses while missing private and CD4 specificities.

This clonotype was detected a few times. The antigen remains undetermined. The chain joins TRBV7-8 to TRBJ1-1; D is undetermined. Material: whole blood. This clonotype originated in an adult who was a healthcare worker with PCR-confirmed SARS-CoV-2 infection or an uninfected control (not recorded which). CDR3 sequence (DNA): TGTGCCAGCAGCTTAGCGCACCAGGTTGAAGCTTTCTTT. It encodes CASSLAHQVEAFF.